Listed here is a single TCR beta chain. The table came from immunoSEQ multiplex PCR; TCRdb's copy has only in-frame clones and leaves some out. The sample lists approximately 89,000 clones; approximately 81% were seen once. This sample was included in a study of control samples from healthy donors and cancer patients. V lost 4 bases and J lost 1, with 7 bases in between. The germline V gene has CDR1 KGHSH and CDR2 LQKENI. The CDR3 length is 13 residues. Source material: blood. The clonotype was recovered from a woman between 35 and 50 years old in good health. The genes are TRBV18 and TRBJ1-1; maybe TRBD1 (5 bases). As DNA, the CDR3 is TGTGCCAGCTCACATGGACAGAACACTGAAGCTTTCTTT. It is translated as CASSHGQNTEAFF.